This record covers a single T cell receptor beta chain. The source of the sample is a study of blood T cell repertoires in COVID-19. About the research overall: The analysed material was cDNA or gDNA that came from T cells, B-cell-depleted T cells, or PBMCs.

Unmatched junction bases numbered 12, after V lost 4 bases and J lost 7 bases. Germline V lookup: CDR1 SGHTS, CDR2 YDEGEE. The CDR3 totals 15 residues. Some clones are missing from TCRdb's copy, which holds only in-frame ones; the method was immunoSEQ multiplex PCR. The repertoire includes roughly 230,000 clones, 65% to 85% of them detected once, and over 4.5% sits in the top ten. This TCR came from a human donor in a cohort sampled during active COVID-19. The rearrangement uses TRBV5-8 and TRBJ1-2; 8 bases line up with TRBD1. The sequenced sample consisted of peripheral blood. CDR3 in amino acids: CASSKILQGVAGYTF. Written as DNA, the CDR3 is TGTGCCAGCAGCAAGATCCTACAGGGGGTAGCTGGCTACACCTTC.